A selection of T cell receptor beta chains follows, all from one sample in a study of tumor and adjacent non-tumor tissue in lung cancer. Using its own MiXCR run on the multiplex PCR reads, TCRdb lists one record per CDR3 protein. The table records 80,000 or so distinct CDR3 sequences, approximately 80% of them present only once. The material sequenced was distant non-tumor lung tissue. The receptors shown here come from a man between 60 and 75 years old with non-small cell lung cancer. Both conserved end residues are part of each CDR3. A D gene is named only where the DNA matches it firmly. Clone size is stated in some rows and not others, as once, few, many or a class when expanded.

-	TRBJ2-3	TRBV29-1	-	TGCAGCGTTGTTTTGACAGCAGATACGCAGTATTTT	CSVVLTADTQYF
TRBD2	TRBJ2-5	TRBV29-1	once	TGCAGCGTTGGGTTGGGGGGGGAAGAGACCCAGTACTTC	CSVGLGGEETQYF
-	TRBJ2-3	TRBV6-1	-	TGCGCCAGCAGTGACCGACAGGCGCCTAGCACAGATACGCAGTATTTT	CASSDRQAPSTDTQYF
-	TRBJ2-6	TRBV6-5	-	TGTGCCAACAGTTTAGGGCGGGCCAGCTCTGGGGCCAACGTCCTGACTTTC	CANSLGRASSGANVLTF
-	TRBJ2-6	TRBV5-1	-	TGCGCCAGTCGGGCGGGGACACACTACTATGGGGCCAACGTCCTGACTTTC	CASRAGTHYYGANVLTF
-	TRBJ2-7	TRBV20-1	medium-sized	TGCAGTGCTAGAGAAGAGGGACCCTACGAGCAGTACTTC	CSAREEGPYEQYF
-	TRBJ1-6	TRBV7-9	-	TGTGCCAGCAGGGATACAGGGAGGGGTTCACCCCTCCACTTT	CASRDTGRGSPLHF
-	TRBJ2-5	TRBV6-1	-	TGTGCCAGCAGCCTCAGTCCCCCCTCAAGCGAGACCCAGTACTTC	CASSLSPPSSETQYF
TRBD2	TRBJ2-1	TRBV20-1	-	TGCAGTGCTATAATAGCGGGAGGGCTTTACGATGAGCAGTTCTTT	CSAIIAGGLYDEQFF
-	TRBJ2-6	TRBV5-4	-	TGTGCCAGCAGGTTGGGTTCCAGGTCCCCCTCTGGGGCCAACGTCCTGACTTTC	CASRLGSRSPSGANVLTF
-	TRBJ2-7	TRBV20-1	-	TGCGGTACTAGTGCGGACACCTACGAGCAGTACTTC	CGTSADTYEQYF
TRBD1	TRBJ2-1	TRBV11-2	-	TGTGCCAGCAGCTTAGGAGGACAGGGTCGGAATGAGCAGTTCTTC	CASSLGGQGRNEQFF
-	TRBJ2-7	TRBV6-5	-	TGTGCCAGCACTCCCGGACAGAGAAGTTACGAGCAATACTTC	CASTPGQRSYEQYF
-	TRBJ1-1	TRBV20-1	-	TGCAGTGCTAGAGATGGGAGACAGGACTGGACTGAAGCTTTGTTT	CSARDGRQDWTEALF
-	TRBJ2-7	TRBV4-2	many	TGTGCCAGCAGCCAAGACGGCAGGGGCGGGAGCTCCTACGAGCAGTACTTC	CASSQDGRGGSSYEQYF
TRBD2	TRBJ2-3	TRBV4-3	many	TGCGCCAGCAGCCAAGATCTGGCGGGAGGAGGAGATACGCAGTATTTT	CASSQDLAGGGDTQYF
-	TRBJ1-6	TRBV20-1	-	TGCGGTGCTAGAGATGGGGGGACCTATTCACCCCTCCTCTTT	CGARDGGTYSPLLF
-	TRBJ1-1	TRBV11-3	-	TGTATCAGCAACACACAGGGACGAAACACTGAAGCTTTCTTT	CISNTQGRNTEAFF
-	TRBJ1-5	TRBV20-1	-	TGCAGTGATAGAGTCTCTTTGGAAAGCAATCAGCCCCAGCATTTT	CSDRVSLESNQPQHF
-	TRBJ1-1	TRBV11-2	-	TGTGCCAGCAGCTTAGTCGGGGGCACTGAAGCTTTCTTT	CASSLVGGTEAFF
TRBD2	TRBJ2-5	TRBV20-1	-	TGCAGTGCTAGAGTTGCGGGGGGAGCAGGCCACCCCCACGAGACCCAGTACTTC	CSARVAGGAGHPHETQYF
TRBD1	TRBJ1-4	TRBV6-5	-	TGTGCCAGCAGCCATCTTAATCCAGGGGGCTCTAATGTGAAACTGTTTTTT	CASSHLNPGGSNVKLFF
-	TRBJ1-1	TRBV11-2	-	TGTCCCAGCAACTTAGTCGTGAGGGGCACTGAAGCTTCCTTT	CPSNLVVRGTEASF
-	TRBJ2-1	TRBV11-2	-	TGTGCCAGCAGCCCGGTAGGAGGATACAATGAGCAGTTCTTC	CASSPVGGYNEQFF
TRBD2	TRBJ2-5	TRBV20-1	once	TGCAGAGCTAGAGATATGAAGGGGACTAGCAAGAGAGAGATCCAGTACTTC	CRARDMKGTSKREIQYF
-	TRBJ2-1	TRBV4-1	-	TGCGCCAGCAGCCAATATCGGGGCCCTTGGGGGCGGGGTGAGCAGTTCTTC	CASSQYRGPWGRGEQFF
TRBD2	TRBJ2-5	TRBV11-3	-	TGTACCAGCAGCTTAGGAGCGGCGGGGGGACTAGTTCAAGAGACCCAGTACTTC	CTSSLGAAGGLVQETQYF
TRBD2	TRBJ2-3	TRBV7-9	-	TGTGCCAGCAGCTTATATCTAGCGGGAGTCGGCACAGATACCCAGTATTTT	CASSLYLAGVGTDTQYF
TRBD2	TRBJ2-5	TRBV28	-	TGTGCCGCCCTTGTCGGGAGGCTCCAAGAGACCCAGTACTTC	CAALVGRLQETQYF
-	TRBJ2-2	TRBV10-1	-	TGCGCCAGCAGTAGACAGTCGAATACCTGGGAGCTGTTTTTT	CASSRQSNTWELFF
-	TRBJ2-5	TRBV11-2	-	TGTACCAGCAACTCCGGAGAGGTTCTGGAGACCCAGTACTTC	CTSNSGEVLETQYF
-	TRBJ1-2	TRBV11-2	-	TGTGCCAGCAGCTTACCTTTGGCAGGGGCCAGGAGCTACACGTTC	CASSLPLAGARSYTF
TRBD2	TRBJ2-3	TRBV7-8	few	TGTGCCAGCAGCCTCGGGACTAGCGCCTACACAGATACGCAGTATTTT	CASSLGTSAYTDTQYF
-	TRBJ1-1	TRBV11-3	-	TGTGCCAGCAGCCAAGGGGCGAACACTGAAGCTTTCTTT	CASSQGANTEAFF
-	TRBJ1-5	TRBV20-1	-	TGCAGTGCTAGAGATCAACAGGGAGATGGGCAGTCCCAGCATTTT	CSARDQQGDGQSQHF
-	TRBJ2-3	TRBV11-2	-	TGTGCCAGCAGCTTAGGAGGTGGGAGTATCTCAGATACGCAGTATTTT	CASSLGGGSISDTQYF
TRBD1	TRBJ1-2	TRBV11-2	-	TGTGCCTGCAGCCCTGCGGCGCGACAGGGCTTCAACTATGGCTATACCTTC	CACSPAARQGFNYGYTF
-	TRBJ2-7	TRBV6-1	-	TGTGCCGGCAATGGTGAGGGGTCCGCTTCCTACGAGCAGTACTTC	CAGNGEGSASYEQYF
-	TRBJ1-2	TRBV11-1	-	TGTGCCAGCAACGCACCAGAATGGGGCTACACCTTC	CASNAPEWGYTF
-	TRBJ2-1	TRBV20-1	-	TGCAATGCTAGAGTAAGGAACCGGGCCGAGTTTGATGAGCAGTTCTTC	CNARVRNRAEFDEQFF
-	TRBJ1-1	TRBV11-2	-	TGTGCCAGCAGCTTATTATCCCGGGGGGACATTGAAGCTTTCTTT	CASSLLSRGDIEAFF
-	TRBJ2-1	TRBV11-2	-	TGTGCCAGCGGGGTGGCCTTCAATGAGCAGTTCTTC	CASGVAFNEQFF
-	TRBJ1-5	TRBV6-5	-	TGTGCCAGCAGTTACCTTGAGCGAAGCAATCAGCCCCAGCATTTT	CASSYLERSNQPQHF
-	TRBJ1-1	TRBV6-2/TRBV6-3	few	TGTGCCAGCAGTACAGTCCCGAATACTGAAGTTTTTTTT	CASSTVPNTEVFF
-	TRBJ1-3	TRBV30	-	TGTGCATGGGGGACGGGCGGAAACACCATATATTTT	CAWGTGGNTIYF
-	TRBJ2-2	TRBV28	-	TGTACCAGCGGCGAATTACAGGGAGTCACCGGTGAGCTGTTTTTT	CTSGELQGVTGELFF
TRBD2	TRBJ2-3	TRBV11-2	-	TGTGCCAGCAACTTTCTAGCGGGGGGCATTCAGCATTATTTT	CASNFLAGGIQHYF
-	TRBJ2-5	TRBV11-3	-	TGTGCCAGCAGCTTTACCTGGGAAGGGACACAGTACTTC	CASSFTWEGTQYF
-	TRBJ1-1	TRBV11-1	-	TGTGCCAGCAGCGTTATCGCGGGCAACACTGAAGCTTTCTTT	CASSVIAGNTEAFF
TRBD2	TRBJ2-1	TRBV11-3	-	TGTGCCAGCAGCTTAGATCGACAAGCGGGAGTAGGTAATGAGCGGTTATTC	CASSLDRQAGVGNERLF
TRBD2	TRBJ2-3	TRBV4-3	-	TGCGCCAACAGCCAAGATATAGCGGGCACCAAGGATACGCAGTATTTT	CANSQDIAGTKDTQYF
-	TRBJ1-1	TRBV6-1	-	TGTGCCAGCAGTCAATCCCGGAGGGACACTGAAGCTCTATTT	CASSQSRRDTEALF
-	TRBJ1-6	TRBV20-1	once	TGCAGTATTGGAGATACGGGACGGTATAATTCACCCCTCCACTTT	CSIGDTGRYNSPLHF
TRBD1	TRBJ1-2	TRBV4-3	-	TGCGCCAGCACCCAAGAACAGGGGAACAATGGCTACACCTTC	CASTQEQGNNGYTF
-	TRBJ1-6	TRBV25-1	-	TGTGCCAGCAGTGTCGACAGCGCCCAATCCCTCCATTTT	CASSVDSAQSLHF
-	TRBJ2-2	TRBV11-1	medium-sized	TGTGCCAGCAGCCACCCGGGGATGGGCACCGGGGAGCTGTTTTTT	CASSHPGMGTGELFF
-	TRBJ2-5	TRBV11-3	-	TGTGCCAGCAGCCCAAGCGTAGGAGAGACCCTGTACTTC	CASSPSVGETLYF